A single sample is the source of the 30 T cell receptor beta chains below, sequenced in a study of PD-1 blockade in classical Hodgkin lymphoma. TCRdb's table, derived via immunoSEQ multiplex PCR, lists solely in-frame clones and lacks some. The table has about 100,000 clones, 75% to 90% seen once. All patients experienced relapse after autologous stem cell transplantation, and brentuximab vedotin exposure was variable. Sequenced material: peripheral blood mononuclear cells (PBMCs), taken before the second cycle of nivolumab. These receptors came from a human donor with classical Hodgkin lymphoma.

A single count supports this clone. J is TRBJ2-1 and V is TRBV30; D possibly corresponds to TRBD2 (6 bases). This CDR3 is 16 amino acids long. Per the germline V gene, CDR1 is GTSNPN and CDR2 is SVGIG (reference sequence). V lost 0 bases, J lost 0 bases, and 12 bases lay in between. The CDR3, as DNA: TGTGCCTGGAGTGTAGCCCTAGCGAGCTCCTACAATGAGCAGTTCTTC. This sequence encodes CAWSVALASSYNEQFF.

J is TRBJ1-2 and V is TRBV28, with 8 bases that match TRBD1. Germline CDR1 and CDR2: MDHEN and SYDVKM. Germline trimming cut 6 bases from V and 7 bases from J; bases unmatched to any gene: 13. CDR3 length: 15 amino acids. CDR3 DNA: TGTGCCAGCAGCCGCCGGGACAGGTGGTCAGGTGGCTACACCTTC. Its translation: CASSRRDRWSGGYTF.

This rearrangement joins TRBV7-1 to TRBJ1-2; D ambiguous. TRBV7-1 is noted as an ORF with a role that remains uncertain. The CDR3 has 13 amino acids. V dropped 4 bases and J dropped 2 bases, with 8 bases sitting between them. CDR3 nucleotide sequence: TGTGCCAGCAGCTTACCAGTCAACTATGGCTACACCTTC. This encodes CASSLPVNYGYTF.

The rearrangement links TRBV7-9 to TRBJ1-5; D is uncertain. With 4 bases removed from V and 7 bases from J, the gap between germline ends came to 11 bases. The CDR3 runs 13 residues. Looked up from germline, CDR1 is SEHNR and CDR2 is FQNEAQ (reference sequence). The CDR3 loop is CASSYIDGQPQHF. The DNA for the CDR3 is TGTGCCAGCAGCTACATTGACGGACAGCCCCAGCATTTT.

The chain combines TRBV30 with TRBJ2-7; D possibly matches TRBD1 or TRBD2 (7 bases each). The V gene's germline CDR1 is GTSNPN and CDR2 SVGIG (reference sequence). The CDR3 spans 15 residues. V dropped 2 bases and J dropped 9 bases, with 23 bases sitting between them. The CDR3: CAWSNRGGQQTWQYF. CDR3 sequence (DNA): TGTGCCTGGAGTAATAGGGGGGGACAGCAGACCTGGCAGTACTTC.

This clone was counted only a few times. V gene TRBV19 combines with J gene TRBJ1-5; 7 bases agree with TRBD1. The CDR3 sequence is 14 residues long. Germline values: CDR1 LNHDA, CDR2 SQIVND (reference sequence). Trimming at V came to 2 bases and at J to 7 bases, leaving 5 bases not matched to a gene. The chain's CDR3 is CASSIRTGPQPQHF. In DNA form, the CDR3 reads TGTGCCAGTAGTATACGGACAGGTCCCCAGCCCCAGCATTTT.

The J gene is TRBJ2-7, the V gene TRBV6-5; D call uncertain. Deletions cut 0 bases from V and 5 bases from J, with 11 bases between. CDR3 length: 14 amino acids. CDR1 MNHEY and CDR2 SVGAGI come from the germline V gene. Here the CDR3 reads CASSYSGPADEQYF. In DNA form, the CDR3 reads TGTGCCAGCAGTTACTCCGGGCCCGCGGACGAGCAGTACTTC.

The rearrangement joins TRBV11-2 to TRBJ1-1; 7 bases fit TRBD1. Unmatched junction bases numbered 6, after V lost 4 bases and J lost 1 base. This CDR3 is built from 15 residues. Per the germline V gene, CDR1 is SGHAT and CDR2 is FQNNGV. This CDR3 reads CASSSMTGRNTEAFF. CDR3 coding DNA: TGTGCCAGCAGCTCCATGACAGGGCGGAACACTGAAGCTTTCTTT.

The chain carries TRBV18 and TRBJ1-5; 8 bases line up with TRBD1. In germline, CDR1 is KGHSH, CDR2 LQKENI. Trimming at V came to 6 bases and at J to 7 bases, leaving 5 bases not matched to a gene. CDR3 length equals 13 residues. CDR3 nucleotide sequence: TGTGCCAGCTCGCAGGGGGCCGGGCAGCCCCAGCATTTT. Residues: CASSQGAGQPQHF.

The chain carries TRBV7-9 and TRBJ1-6, with a tentative D call TRBD1 (5 bases). V lost 7 bases and J 8 bases, leaving 15 bases between the germline ends. Germline-derived CDR1 and CDR2 are SEHNR and FQNEAQ (reference sequence). The CDR3 consists of 14 residues. The CDR3 is CASNPWSRDSPLHF. CDR3 DNA sequence: TGTGCCAGCAACCCATGGTCCAGGGATTCACCCCTCCACTTT. The full variable domain, with the rest looked up from reference TRBV7-9 and TRBJ1-6, is DTGVSQNPRHKITKRGQNVTFRCDPISEHNRLYWYRQTLGQGPEFLTYFQNEAQLEKSRLLSDRFSAERPKGSFSTLEIQRTEQGDSAMYLCASNPWSRDSPLHFGNGTRLTVT.

This clone was counted a few times. The chain uses TRBV28 and TRBJ1-6, with 7 nucleotides matching TRBD1. The CDR3 covers 14 residues. Germline V gene sequence: CDR1 MDHEN, CDR2 SYDVKM. V lost 6 bases, J lost 7 bases, and 6 bases stayed unmatched. The CDR3 loop reads CASRQGTANSPLHF. The CDR3 nucleotides read TGTGCCAGCAGACAAGGGACAGCAAATTCACCCCTCCACTTT.

The chain combines TRBV28 with TRBJ2-5; the D gene is possibly TRBD1 (6 bases). Trimming left V 3 bases short and J 4 bases short, with 15 bases between. Germline V gene data show CDR1 as MDHEN and CDR2 as SYDVKM. The CDR3 spans 15 residues. CDR3 DNA: TGTGCCAGCAGTTTGCGGCCAGGGGCCGGAGAGACCCAGTACTTC. Translation: CASSLRPGAGETQYF.

The chain couples TRBV6-6 to TRBJ1-2, with D possibly matching TRBD1 (6 bases). V was shortened by 2 bases and J by 4 bases, with 17 bases between the two germline ends. The CDR3 has 16 amino acids. Germline lookup yields CDR1 MNHNY and CDR2 SVGAGI (reference sequence). The CDR3 DNA is TGTGCCAGCAGTTACCCGGGGGCAGGAAGGGTCTATGGCTACACCTTC. Translation gives CASSYPGAGRVYGYTF.

This clone was observed once. The genes are TRBV14 and TRBJ2-5; 9 bases map to TRBD1. The J call may be wrong; the DNA end is better matched by TRBJ2-7. Germline CDR1 SGHDN, CDR2 FVKESK. The CDR3 has 16 residues. The CDR3 DNA reads TGTGCCAGCAGCCAAGATGGGGACAGGGCAGTCCACGAGCAGTACTTC. It encodes CASSQDGDRAVHEQYF.

In DNA, the CDR3 is TGCGCCAGCAGCTTGGGCAGAAACTATGGCTACACCTTC. As protein: CASSLGRNYGYTF. The gene calls are TRBV5-1 and TRBJ1-2, with D unclear. The CDR3 loop spans 13 amino acids. Trimming removed 0 bases from V and 2 bases from J, with 5 bases in between. The germline CDR1 and CDR2 sequences are SGHRS and YFSETQ.

The chain uses TRBV19 and TRBJ1-4, with TRBD1 matching 9 bases. This CDR3 has 16 amino acids. Trimming cost V 5 bases and J 3 bases; bases outside gene matches: 7. The germline V gene encodes CDR1 LNHDA and CDR2 SQIVND (reference sequence). CDR3 nucleotides: TGTGCCAGTAGTGCTACAGGGGGCGCGTCTAATGAAAAACTGTTTTTT. It encodes CASSATGGASNEKLFF.

The V and J genes are TRBV29-1 and TRBJ1-2, with 8 nucleotides matching TRBD1. J lost 0 bases, V lost 5 bases, and 2 bases had no gene match. CDR1 is SQVTM, CDR2 ANQGSEA, per germline. CDR3 length equals 13 residues. The CDR3 region is CSVTGGANYGYTF. Here the CDR3 DNA reads TGCAGCGTTACAGGGGGTGCTAACTATGGCTACACCTTC.

V and J are TRBV28 and TRBJ1-3; D gene unclear. Deletions cut 6 bases from V and 0 bases from J, with 9 bases between. This CDR3 region has 14 residues. Germline V gene sequence: CDR1 MDHEN, CDR2 SYDVKM. The DNA of the CDR3 is TGTGCCAGCAGGACGGTCCTCTCTGGAAACACCATATATTTT. Its protein is CASRTVLSGNTIYF. The full variable domain, completed using reference TRBV28 and TRBJ1-3, is DVKVTQSSRYLVKRTGEKVFLECVQDMDHENMFWYRQDPGLGLRLIYFSYDVKMKEKGDIPEGYSVSREKKERFSLILESASTNQTSMYLCASRTVLSGNTIYFGEGSWLTVV.

The CDR3 region has the DNA TGTGCCAGCAGCCCAAGGGCGGCATATGGCTACACCTTC. It yields the protein CASSPRAAYGYTF. The V and J genes are TRBV7-6 and TRBJ1-2, with D uncertain. Germline V gene sequence: CDR1 SGHVS, CDR2 FNYEAQ. CDR3 size: 13 residues. V was shortened by 5 bases and J by 5 bases, with 12 bases between the two germline ends.

Written as DNA, the CDR3 is TGTGCCAGCAGCTTATTAGCTCGAGAAAACAACTATGGCTACACCTTC. Translating it yields CASSLLARENNYGYTF. This chain uses TRBV7-3 with TRBJ1-2; D is ambiguous. CDR3 length: 16 amino acids. The V gene's germline CDR1 is SGHTA and CDR2 FQGTGA. V was cut by 2 bases and J by 2 bases, with 15 bases left in between.

A note on this clone: The junction shows a germline mismatch at one end, possibly a read error. J is TRBJ2-7 and V is TRBV5-5, with D perhaps TRBD1 (7 bases). The CDR3 extends over 14 amino acids. Germline V gene lookup returns CDR1 SGHKS and CDR2 YYEKEE (reference sequence). CDR3 bases: TGTGCCAACAGCTTTCAGGGGGACTCCCACGAGCAGTACTTC. Translated: CANSFQGDSHEQYF.

CDR3 bases: TGTGCCAGCAGCTCCGGGACAGGGTCATTCGAGCAGTACTTC. It specifies CASSSGTGSFEQYF. The chain combines TRBV11-3 with TRBJ2-5; 9 nucleotides align to TRBD1. Gene TRBJ2-7 matches the end of the DNA better, so the J call may be wrong. Germline loops: CDR1 SGHNT, CDR2 YENEEA. This CDR3 spans 14 amino acids.

J is TRBJ1-4 and V is TRBV28; D is undetermined. V gave up 5 bases and J gave up 0 bases, with 16 bases separating them. The CDR3 loop spans 17 amino acids. Germline V gene data show CDR1 as MDHEN and CDR2 as SYDVKM. Here the CDR3 DNA reads TGTGCCAGCAGTCACAGTTTGTTCCTCTCAACTAATGAAAAACTGTTTTTT. Translating it yields CASSHSLFLSTNEKLFF.

This chain uses TRBV25-1 with TRBJ1-2, with TRBD1 matching over 10 bases. V dropped 6 bases and J dropped 8; count of bases not matched to a gene: 3. CDR3 length: 12 residues. Germline loops: CDR1 MGHDK, CDR2 SYGVNS. CDR3 nucleotide sequence: TGTGCCAGCAGCCCGACAGGGGGCGGCTACACCTTC. Translation gives CASSPTGGGYTF.

The V call is TRBV19, the J call TRBJ1-2, with TRBD1 matching 7 bases. Germline V gene data show CDR1 as LNHDA and CDR2 as SQIVND (reference sequence). J was trimmed by 4 bases and V by 5 bases; bases with no gene match: 7. This CDR3 is 14 amino acids long. The CDR3: CASSPRTGSYGYTF. CDR3 bases: TGTGCCAGTAGTCCTCGGACAGGTAGCTATGGCTACACCTTC. Looking up the rest from reference TRBV19 and TRBJ1-2 gives the full variable domain: DGGITQSPKYLFRKEGQNVTLSCEQNLNHDAMYWYRQDPGQGLRLIYYSQIVNDFQKGDIAEGYSVSREKKESFPLTVTSAQKNPTAFYLCASSPRTGSYGYTFGSGTRLTVV.

The chain employs TRBV5-1 and TRBJ2-2; tentatively, D is TRBD2 (7 bases). From germline, CDR1 is SGHRS and CDR2 YFSETQ. The CDR3 is made up of 15 amino acids. Deletions cut 5 bases from V and 8 bases from J, with 19 bases between. CDR3 amino acids: CASRHTGTKVGELFF. CDR3 sequence (DNA): TGCGCCAGCAGGCACACAGGGACTAAGGTTGGGGAGCTGTTTTTT.

This chain joins TRBV7-9 and TRBJ2-3; D unresolved. Trimming stripped 0 bases from V and 5 bases from J, with 6 bases between. This CDR3 comprises 13 residues. The germline CDR1 and CDR2 sequences are SEHNR and FQNEAQ (reference sequence). This chain's CDR3 is CASSLAPGDTQYF. The CDR3 bases are TGTGCCAGCAGCTTAGCGCCGGGAGATACGCAGTATTTT. The full variable domain, in which reference TRBV7-9 and TRBJ2-3 provide the parts outside the CDR3, is DTGVSQNPRHKITKRGQNVTFRCDPISEHNRLYWYRQTLGQGPEFLTYFQNEAQLEKSRLLSDRFSAERPKGSFSTLEIQRTEQGDSAMYLCASSLAPGDTQYFGPGTRLTVL.

The V call is TRBV6-1, the J call TRBJ1-4, with TRBD1 matching over 9 bases. This CDR3 comprises 14 residues. Germline loops: CDR1 MNHNS, CDR2 SASEGT. V lost 6 bases to trimming and J lost 7 bases; unmatched junction nucleotides: 6. The DNA for the CDR3 is TGTGCCAGCAGGGCGACAGGGGGGACTGAAAAACTGTTTTTT. Amino acids: CASRATGGTEKLFF.

V gene TRBV5-4 combines with J gene TRBJ2-7, with D perhaps TRBD2 (5 bases). Trimming cost V 2 bases and J 2 bases, with 8 bases left between them. The CDR3 is 13 residues long. Germline loops: CDR1 SGHNT, CDR2 YYREEE (reference sequence). DNA of the CDR3: TGTGCCAGCAGCTTAGCGGACCCCTACGAGCAGTACTTC. Protein product: CASSLADPYEQYF.

The table lists this clone with a count of one. V is TRBV7-3 and J is TRBJ2-1; the match to TRBD2 covers 7 bases. CDR3 length: 14 residues. The V gene's germline CDR1 is SGHTA and CDR2 FQGTGA. V lost 4 bases, J lost 2 bases, and 2 bases stayed unmatched. The CDR3 reads CASSSSGPYNEQFF. CDR3 coding DNA: TGTGCCAGCAGCTCTAGCGGCCCCTACAATGAGCAGTTCTTC.